Shown below are 28 T cell receptor beta chains from a single sample sequenced in a study of T cells after posttransplantation cyclophosphamide (dated by TCRdb to the mid-2010s). The method behind the library was the immunoSEQ multiplex PCR assay. TCRdb obtained this table from immuneACCESS and retained in-frame rearrangements with V and J assigned. These tables miss some clones; where compared with another copy, unresolved V genes account for less than half of the shortfall, and the remainder is unexplained. This sample lists roughly 23,000 clones; approximately 87% were detected once. The top ten clonotypes cover 9.5% to 13% of the sample. This specimen's treatment or condition label, per the study, means: high-dose cyclophosphamide on days +3 and +4 as single-agent GVHD prophylaxis. Patients in the PTCy group got busulfan and fludarabine conditioning, a marrow graft from a related or unrelated donor, and cyclophosphamide on days +3 and +4.

The source was PBMCs, collected after allogeneic stem cell transplant with posttransplant cyclophosphamide. Source of these receptors: a female patient under 45 who received an allogeneic stem cell transplant from an unrelated donor, was CMV-positive, and had no GVHD. Following transplantation, part of the T cell population may be supplied by the graft donor rather than the patient.

This chain joins TRBV5-1 and TRBJ2-1, with 9 bases aligning to TRBD2. The CDR3 spans 15 residues. The ends lost 4 bases at V and 4 bases at J; junction bases unmatched: 6. Germline loops: CDR1 SGHRS, CDR2 YFSETQ. CDR3 nucleotide sequence: TGCGCCAGCAGCCTTGGCGGGGGGGATTACAATGAGCAGTTCTTC. It translates to CASSLGGGDYNEQFF.

V usage is TRBV6-5 and J usage is TRBJ1-2; 8 bases are a match to TRBD1. The V gene's germline CDR1 is MNHEY and CDR2 SVGAGI. This CDR3 is built from 13 residues. Unmatched junction bases numbered 7, after V lost 8 bases and J lost 5 bases. The CDR3 loop is CASYTGGGYGYTF. DNA for the CDR3: TGTGCCAGCTACACAGGGGGAGGATATGGCTACACCTTC.

The chain has TRBV13 and TRBJ1-2, with a weak D call TRBD1 (5 bases). Trimming took 2 bases from V and 8 from J, leaving 12 bases between them. The CDR3 is made up of 13 amino acids. From germline, CDR1 is PRHDT and CDR2 FYEKMQ (reference sequence). CDR3 amino acids: CASSLIGHPGYTF. The CDR3 nucleotides read TGTGCCAGCAGCTTAATAGGACACCCGGGCTACACCTTC.

The chain recombines TRBV7-2 with TRBJ2-3, with D tentatively TRBD2 (6 bases). Germline loops: CDR1 SGHTA, CDR2 FQGNSA. The CDR3 is 17 amino acids. The V gene lost 3 bases and the J gene lost 0 bases, with 16 bases spanning the gap. The CDR3 DNA reads TGTGCCAGCAGCTTTGGGGCGGGGACCCCTAGCACAGATACGCAGTATTTT. It specifies CASSFGAGTPSTDTQYF.

J is TRBJ2-2 and V is TRBV27, with D unclear. CDR3 length: 13 amino acids. V was trimmed by 6 bases and J by 1 base, leaving 6 bases between them. Germline CDR1 reads MNHEY; CDR2 reads SMNVEV (reference sequence). CDR3 amino acids: CASSWLNTGELFF. The DNA of the CDR3 is TGTGCCAGCAGCTGGCTGAACACCGGGGAGCTGTTTTTT.

V is TRBV2 and J is TRBJ1-4; D remains unclear. Trimming shortened V by 7 bases and J by 4 bases, and 13 bases separated the two germline ends. Germline values: CDR1 SNHLY, CDR2 FYNNEI. CDR3 length equals 14 residues. The CDR3 is CASTIPGFNEKLFF. As DNA, the CDR3 is TGTGCCAGCACGATCCCGGGGTTTAATGAAAAACTGTTTTTT.

The V and J genes are TRBV5-6 and TRBJ2-2; D remains unclear. Germline assignment: CDR1 SGHDT and CDR2 YYEEEE. CDR3 size: 13 residues. V was shortened by 2 bases and J by 1 base, with 3 bases between the two germline ends. CDR3 protein: CASSFRNTGELFF. The CDR3 DNA sequence: TGTGCCAGCAGCTTTAGGAACACCGGGGAGCTGTTTTTT. Drawing the rest from reference TRBV5-6 and TRBJ2-2, the complete variable domain is DAGVTQSPTHLIKTRGQQVTLRCSPKSGHDTVSWYQQALGQGPQFIFQYYEEEERQRGNFPDRFSGHQFPNYSSELNVNALLLGDSALYLCASSFRNTGELFFGEGSRLTVL.

The chain has TRBV4-2 and TRBJ2-3, with TRBD1 as a possible D gene (5 bases). The ends were cut back, 0 bases at V and 1 base at J, with 17 bases in the middle. Germline lookup yields CDR1 LGHNA and CDR2 YNFKEQ. This CDR3 is built from 18 residues. The CDR3 region is CASSQEVGRGGGTDTQYF. The CDR3 bases are TGTGCCAGCAGCCAAGAGGTTGGTAGGGGTGGAGGCACAGATACGCAGTATTTT.

The genes are TRBV6-5 and TRBJ1-6; D is possibly TRBD1 (5 bases). V was pared by 5 bases and J by 7 bases, with 6 bases between. Germline V CDR1 and CDR2: MNHEY, SVGAGI. The CDR3 runs to 12 residues. This chain's CDR3 is CASSAGNSPLHF. The CDR3 DNA reads TGTGCCAGCAGTGCAGGGAATTCACCCCTCCACTTT.

This clone was observed a few times. The chain couples TRBV6-5 to TRBJ1-1, with D possibly being TRBD1 (5 bases). Germline CDR1 MNHEY, CDR2 SVGAGI. V lost 0 bases to trimming and J lost 1 base, with 9 bases between them. The CDR3 length is 15 residues. The CDR3 region is CASSYSDKSNTEAFF. CDR3 DNA: TGTGCCAGCAGTTACTCGGACAAATCGAACACTGAAGCTTTCTTT.

This sequence joins TRBV6-5 and TRBJ2-7, with D uncertain. This CDR3 region has 13 residues. The V gene's germline CDR1 is MNHEY and CDR2 SVGAGI. The V end was cut by 2 bases, the J end by 2 bases, with 7 bases between. Here the CDR3 reads CASSYPGTYEQYF. CDR3 sequence (DNA): TGTGCCAGCAGTTACCCAGGAACCTACGAGCAGTACTTC.

V and J are TRBV18 and TRBJ2-6; 11 bases are shared with TRBD2. CDR3 length: 17 residues. Trimming cost V 3 bases and J 3 bases; bases outside gene matches: 4. The germline V gene encodes CDR1 KGHSH and CDR2 LQKENI. The CDR3 region is CASSPSGGAYGANVLTF. The CDR3 nucleotides are TGTGCCAGCTCACCTAGCGGGGGGGCGTATGGGGCCAACGTCCTGACTTTC.

CDR3 nucleotide sequence: TGTGCCAGTTCACAGGATTTGACAGATACGCAGTATTTT. Protein product: CASSQDLTDTQYF. This chain joins TRBV7-3 and TRBJ2-3; perhaps TRBD1 as D (5 bases). This CDR3 comprises 13 residues. Per the germline V gene, CDR1 is SGHTA and CDR2 is FQGTGA. V shed 9 bases and J shed 3 bases, with 13 bases lying between them.

The chain has TRBV5-1 and TRBJ2-3; the match to TRBD2 covers 9 bases. Trimming cost V 3 bases and J 2 bases; bases outside gene matches: 4. The CDR3 loop spans 15 amino acids. The V gene's germline CDR1 is SGHRS and CDR2 YFSETQ. This CDR3 is CASSSRTSATDTQYF. The CDR3 DNA sequence: TGCGCCAGCAGCTCCCGGACTAGCGCCACAGATACGCAGTATTTT.

The chain employs TRBV6-5 and TRBJ2-1, with D perhaps matching TRBD1 (6 bases). Trimming shortened V by 4 bases and J by 1 base, and 8 bases separated the two germline ends. CDR3 size: 14 residues. Germline V gives CDR1 MNHEY, CDR2 SVGAGI. The CDR3 loop reads CASSLGQSYNEQFF. The CDR3 DNA sequence: TGTGCCAGCAGTTTAGGACAGTCCTACAATGAGCAGTTCTTC.

The chain joins TRBV18 to TRBJ2-1, with D possibly TRBD1 on 6 matching bases. Germline CDR1 and CDR2: KGHSH and LQKENI. The CDR3 has 16 residues. V was cut by 4 bases and J by 3 bases, with 16 bases left in between. The CDR3 protein is CASSLLDRFSYNEQFF. CDR3 DNA sequence: TGTGCCAGCTCACTTCTCGACAGGTTTAGCTACAATGAGCAGTTCTTC.

This clone turned up a few times. The chain uses TRBV2 and TRBJ2-1; D unresolved. Germline V gene data show CDR1 as SNHLY and CDR2 as FYNNEI. The V gene lost 0 bases and the J gene lost 6 bases, with 9 bases spanning the gap. The CDR3 length is 14 residues. The CDR3 DNA reads TGTGCCAGCAGTGAAGCATGGCCAAGCAATGAGCAGTTCTTC. This gives the protein CASSEAWPSNEQFF.

The chain combines TRBV6-5 with TRBJ1-4, with D possibly matching TRBD1 (5 bases). The V and J ends lost 8 bases and 0 bases respectively, with 13 bases between them. Germline CDR1 and CDR2: MNHEY and SVGAGI. This CDR3 is 15 amino acids long. CDR3 residues: CASGAGGATNEKLFF. CDR3 DNA: TGTGCCAGCGGGGCCGGTGGTGCAACTAATGAAAAACTGTTTTTT.

The rearrangement joins TRBV15 to TRBJ2-7; D uncertain. V shed 1 base and J shed 3 bases, with 7 bases lying between them. The CDR3 runs to 13 residues. CDR1 is LNHNV and CDR2 is YYDKDF in the germline V gene (reference sequence). CDR3 in amino acids: CATSRASYYEQYF. The CDR3 bases are TGTGCCACCAGCAGAGCCAGTTACTACGAGCAGTACTTC. The full variable domain, rest sourced from reference TRBV15 and TRBJ2-7, is DAMVIQNPRYQVTQFGKPVTLSCSQTLNHNVMYWYQQKSSQAPKLLFHYYDKDFNNEADTPDNFQSRRPNTSFCFLDIRSPGLGDTAMYLCATSRASYYEQYFGPGTRLTVT.

As DNA, the CDR3 is TGTGCCTGGAGTACCGGGAACGATCAGCCCCAGCATTTT. It yields the protein CAWSTGNDQPQHF. The chain joins TRBV30 to TRBJ1-5; D is unclear. Deletions cut 2 bases from V and 5 bases from J, with 10 bases between. Germline V gene sequence: CDR1 GTSNPN, CDR2 SVGIG (reference sequence). CDR3 size: 13 residues.

V and J are TRBV1 and TRBJ2-7; TRBD2, the table's D call, was not compared with the DNA. TRBV1 is labeled a pseudogene. The CDR3 is 15 residues long. The CDR3 DNA sequence: TGCACCAGCAGCCAAGGGGGACTAGCGGTTCGGGAGCAGTACTTC. Its protein product is CTSSQGGLAVREQYF.

The chain is built from TRBV27 and TRBJ2-1, with D possibly TRBD2 on 5 matching bases. Trimming left V 0 bases short and J 0 bases short, with 18 bases between. Germline V gene lookup returns CDR1 MNHEY and CDR2 SMNVEV (reference sequence). This CDR3 contains 19 residues. CDR3 region: CASSLSGGLFLSSYNEQFF. The CDR3 bases are TGTGCCAGCAGTTTATCTGGCGGACTGTTTTTGAGCTCCTACAATGAGCAGTTCTTC.

CDR3 residues: CASSAIGGVSSYNEQFF. DNA for the CDR3: TGTGCCAGCAGCGCGATAGGGGGCGTTAGCTCCTACAATGAGCAGTTCTTC. The chain carries TRBV9 and TRBJ2-1; 7 bases fit TRBD1. V dropped 3 bases and J dropped 0; count of bases not matched to a gene: 9. This CDR3 has 17 amino acids. Germline lookup yields CDR1 SGDLS and CDR2 YYNGEE.

The chain couples TRBV6-5 to TRBJ2-5, with 8 bases identical to TRBD2. The CDR3 has 12 residues. CDR1 MNHEY and CDR2 SVGAGI come from the germline V gene. J was trimmed by 5 bases and V by 6 bases; bases with no gene match: 2. CDR3 in amino acids: CASRPGGETQYF. DNA of the CDR3: TGTGCCAGCAGGCCGGGGGGGGAGACCCAGTACTTC.

The count of this clone is one. The chain uses TRBV6-5 and TRBJ2-5, with 8 bases that match TRBD2. With V trimmed by 2 bases and J by 4 bases, 3 bases remained unmatched. Germline-derived CDR1 and CDR2 are MNHEY and SVGAGI. This CDR3 region has 14 residues. The CDR3 coding sequence is TGTGCCAGCAGTTACGGCGGGGGGCGAGAGACCCAGTACTTC. This translates into CASSYGGGRETQYF.

V usage is TRBV27 and J usage is TRBJ1-2; maybe TRBD1 (6 bases). CDR1 and CDR2 (germline): MNHEY, SMNVEV (reference sequence). This CDR3 has 12 residues. The ends were cut back, 4 bases at V and 6 bases at J, with 9 bases in the middle. The CDR3: CASSSAGDGYTF. The DNA for the CDR3 is TGTGCCAGCAGTTCGGCAGGGGATGGCTACACCTTC.

V and J are TRBV5-4 and TRBJ1-1; D possibly corresponds to TRBD1 (5 bases). CDR3 size: 14 residues. CDR1 and CDR2 from the germline V gene are SGHNT and YYREEE (reference sequence). Deletions cut 4 bases from V and 7 bases from J, with 17 bases between. The CDR3 DNA follows: TGTGCCAGCAGCAGTCAGGGCAGTCTAAGTGAAGCTTTCTTT. It encodes CASSSQGSLSEAFF.

The chain carries TRBV29-1 and TRBJ2-3; tentatively, D is TRBD1 (6 bases). V lost 4 bases to trimming and J lost 5 bases, with 7 bases between them. CDR3 length: 11 amino acids. CDR1 is SQVTM, CDR2 ANQGSEA, per germline. The CDR3 reads CSVAGVDTQYF. CDR3 nucleotides: TGCAGCGTTGCAGGGGTAGATACGCAGTATTTT.